The entry below gives a single T cell receptor (beta chain) sequence along with its context. Its target is not known. Germline CDR1 and CDR2: SGHTA and FQGNSA. The V end lost 5 bases, the J end lost 7 bases, and 14 bases lay between the germline ends. This CDR3 comprises 13 residues. This sample was included in a study of T cell responses to AZD1222 COVID-19 vaccine. Study-wide points: Baseline seropositives among AZD1222 recipients totaled only five or six. Spike-specific TCRs gained breadth and depth after people received two AZD1222 doses.

Assay: immunoSEQ multiplex PCR; the TCRdb copy retains only in-frame clones and omits some. This table has about 200,000 clones, approximately 94% appearing once. The sample was peripheral blood, taken 28 days after the second dose of the MenACWY control vaccine. This chain uses TRBV7-2 with TRBJ1-2; TRBD1 is a possible D gene (6 bases). The clonotype was recovered from an adult who received the MenACWY meningococcal vaccine as a control. CDR3 sequence: CASSPQGRSGYTF. The CDR3 DNA is TGTGCCAGCAGCCCCCAGGGGAGGTCTGGCTACACCTTC. The entire variable domain, with the rest obtained from reference TRBV7-2 and TRBJ1-2, is as follows: GAGVSQSPSNKVTEKGKDVELRCDPISGHTALYWYRQSLGQGLEFLIYFQGNSAPDKSGLPSDRFSAERTGGSVSTLTIQRTQQEDSAVYLCASSPQGRSGYTFGSGTRLTVV.